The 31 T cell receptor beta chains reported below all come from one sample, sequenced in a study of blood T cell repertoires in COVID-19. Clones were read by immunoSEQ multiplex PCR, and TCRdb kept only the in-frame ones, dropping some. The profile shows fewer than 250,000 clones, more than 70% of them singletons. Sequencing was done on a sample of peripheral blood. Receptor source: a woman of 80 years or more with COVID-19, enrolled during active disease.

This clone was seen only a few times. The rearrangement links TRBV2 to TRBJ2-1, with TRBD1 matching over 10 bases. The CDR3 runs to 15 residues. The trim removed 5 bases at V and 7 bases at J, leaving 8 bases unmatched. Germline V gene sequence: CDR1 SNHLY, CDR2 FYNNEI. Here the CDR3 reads CASSMSGQGGNEQFF. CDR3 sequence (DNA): TGTGCCAGCAGTATGTCCGGACAGGGGGGTAATGAGCAGTTCTTC.

The CDR3 bases are TGTGCCAGCAGCTTATCTGTGGGCGGGGAGGCTAATGAAAAACTGTTTTTT. It yields the protein CASSLSVGGEANEKLFF. The chain joins TRBV7-9 to TRBJ1-4; no clear D. CDR1 and CDR2 from the germline V gene are SEHNR and FQNEAQ (reference sequence). This CDR3 is 17 amino acids long. V shed 2 bases and J shed 3 bases, with 16 bases lying between them. Based on the CDR3 plus reference TRBV7-9 and TRBJ1-4, the full variable domain is DTGVSQNPRHKITKRGQNVTFRCDPISEHNRLYWYRQTLGQGPEFLTYFQNEAQLEKSRLLSDRFSAERPKGSFSTLEIQRTEQGDSAMYLCASSLSVGGEANEKLFFGSGTQLSVL.

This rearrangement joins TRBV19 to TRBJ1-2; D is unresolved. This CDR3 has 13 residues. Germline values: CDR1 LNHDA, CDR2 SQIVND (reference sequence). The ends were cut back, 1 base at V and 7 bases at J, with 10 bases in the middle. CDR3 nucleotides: TGTGCCAGTAGTATAGGTTCGAGGGTTGGCTACACCTTC. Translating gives CASSIGSRVGYTF.

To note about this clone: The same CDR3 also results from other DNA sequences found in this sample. CDR3 nucleotides: TGTGCCAGCTCACCAGACAGGTACTATGGCTACACCTTC. Translated: CASSPDRYYGYTF. The J gene is TRBJ1-2, the V gene TRBV18; D may be TRBD1 (6 bases). The germline CDR1 and CDR2 sequences are KGHSH and LQKENI. V was shortened by 2 bases and J by 3 bases, with 7 bases between the two germline ends. The CDR3 covers 13 residues.

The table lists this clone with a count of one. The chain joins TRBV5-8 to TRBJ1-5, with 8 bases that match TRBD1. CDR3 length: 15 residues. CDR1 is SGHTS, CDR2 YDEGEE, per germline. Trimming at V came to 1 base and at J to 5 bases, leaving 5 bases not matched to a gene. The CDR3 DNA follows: TGTGCCAGCAGCTTGTTCAGGGGGCTGGATCAGCCCCAGCATTTT. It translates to CASSLFRGLDQPQHF.

The CDR3 coding sequence is TGTGCCAGCAACCGAGAGACAGCAACTAATGAAAAACTGTTTTTT. It is translated as CASNRETATNEKLFF. This chain uses TRBV2 with TRBJ1-4, with D perhaps matching TRBD1 (5 bases). V was shortened by 7 bases and J by 0 bases, with 12 bases between the two germline ends. This CDR3 is built from 15 residues. Germline CDR1 and CDR2: SNHLY and FYNNEI.

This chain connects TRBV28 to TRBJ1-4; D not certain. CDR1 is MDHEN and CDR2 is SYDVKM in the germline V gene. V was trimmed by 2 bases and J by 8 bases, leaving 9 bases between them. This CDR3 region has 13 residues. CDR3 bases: TGTGCCAGCAGTTTACAAGGACTCGAAAAACTGTTTTTT. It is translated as CASSLQGLEKLFF.

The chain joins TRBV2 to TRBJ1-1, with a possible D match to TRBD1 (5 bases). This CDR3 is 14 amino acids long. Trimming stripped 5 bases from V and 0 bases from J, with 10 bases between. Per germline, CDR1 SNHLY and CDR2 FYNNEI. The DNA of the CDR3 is TGTGCCAGCAGTACGCAGGGCCTGAACACTGAAGCTTTCTTT. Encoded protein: CASSTQGLNTEAFF.

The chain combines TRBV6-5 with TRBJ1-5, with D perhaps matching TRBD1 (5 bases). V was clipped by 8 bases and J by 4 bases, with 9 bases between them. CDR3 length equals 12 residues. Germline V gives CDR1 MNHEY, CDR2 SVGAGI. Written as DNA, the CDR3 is TGTGCCAGCCAGGGATTTAATCAGCCCCAGCATTTT. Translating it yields CASQGFNQPQHF.

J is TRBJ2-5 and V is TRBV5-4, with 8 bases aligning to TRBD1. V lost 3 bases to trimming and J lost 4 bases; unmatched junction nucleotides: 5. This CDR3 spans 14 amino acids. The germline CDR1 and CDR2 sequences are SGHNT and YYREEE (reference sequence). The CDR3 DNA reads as TGTGCCAGCAGCTACGACAGGGGTAGAGAGACCCAGTACTTC. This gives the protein CASSYDRGRETQYF.

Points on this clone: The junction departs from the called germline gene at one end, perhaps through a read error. The CDR3 loop reads CASTIPSSGGLNF. DNA for the CDR3: TGTGCCAGCACCATCCCGTCTAGCGGGGGGCTGAATTTT. The rearrangement uses TRBV28 and TRBJ2-3; TRBD2 matches 11 bases. Germline CDR1 reads MDHEN; CDR2 reads SYDVKM. There are 13 residues in the CDR3.

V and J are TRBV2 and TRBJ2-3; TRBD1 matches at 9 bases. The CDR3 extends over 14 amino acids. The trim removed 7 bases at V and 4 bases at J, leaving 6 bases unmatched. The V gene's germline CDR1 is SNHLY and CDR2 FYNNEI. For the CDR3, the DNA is TGTGCCAGCAAGGGGACAGGGCAAGCAGATACGCAGTATTTT. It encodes CASKGTGQADTQYF.

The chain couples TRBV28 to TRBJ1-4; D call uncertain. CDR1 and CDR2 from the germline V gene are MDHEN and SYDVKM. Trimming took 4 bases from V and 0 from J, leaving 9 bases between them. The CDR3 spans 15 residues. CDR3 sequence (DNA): TGTGCCAGCAGTTCCGCCGGGACAACTAATGAAAAACTGTTTTTT. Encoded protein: CASSSAGTTNEKLFF.

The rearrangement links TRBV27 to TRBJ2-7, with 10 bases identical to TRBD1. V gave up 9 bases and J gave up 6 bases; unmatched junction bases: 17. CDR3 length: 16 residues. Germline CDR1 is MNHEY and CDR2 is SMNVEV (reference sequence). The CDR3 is CARRRVVGTGVLEQYV. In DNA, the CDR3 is TGTGCCAGGAGAAGAGTCGTCGGGACAGGGGTTCTCGAGCAGTACGTC.

This CDR3 reads CSGTTGVSDEQYF. CDR3 in DNA: TGCAGCGGTACGACAGGGGTATCAGACGAGCAGTACTTC. The rearrangement uses TRBV29-1 and TRBJ2-7; 8 nucleotides agree with TRBD1. Germline CDR1 and CDR2: SQVTM and ANQGSEA. CDR3 length: 13 residues. V lost 7 bases, J lost 5 bases, and 10 bases stayed unmatched.

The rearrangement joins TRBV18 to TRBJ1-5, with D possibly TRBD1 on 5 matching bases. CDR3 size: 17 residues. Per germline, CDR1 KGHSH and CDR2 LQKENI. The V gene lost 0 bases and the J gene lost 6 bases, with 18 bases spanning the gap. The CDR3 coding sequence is TGTGCCAGCTCACCACCGGGCGGGGGTTCGGAGAGTCAGCCCCAGCATTTT. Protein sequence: CASSPPGGGSESQPQHF.

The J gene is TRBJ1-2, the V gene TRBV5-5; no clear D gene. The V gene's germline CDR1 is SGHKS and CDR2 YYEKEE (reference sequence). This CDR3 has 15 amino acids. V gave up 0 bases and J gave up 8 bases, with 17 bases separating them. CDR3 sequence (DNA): TGTGCCAGCAGCTTGGGGGCCCTCCCCCGTGGGGGCTACACCTTC. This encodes CASSLGALPRGGYTF.

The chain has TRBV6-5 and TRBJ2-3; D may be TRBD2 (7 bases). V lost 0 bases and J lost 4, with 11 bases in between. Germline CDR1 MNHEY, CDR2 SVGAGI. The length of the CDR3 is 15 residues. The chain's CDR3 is CASSYSTGGPDTQYF. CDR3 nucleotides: TGTGCCAGCAGTTACTCGACCGGGGGGCCAGATACGCAGTATTTT.

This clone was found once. CDR3 sequence reads: CASRAGQAYSNQPQHF. The CDR3 DNA sequence: TGTGCCAGCAGGGCAGGACAGGCGTATAGCAATCAGCCCCAGCATTTT. V is TRBV28 and J is TRBJ1-5; 7 bases match TRBD1. The CDR3 sequence is 16 residues long. CDR1 is MDHEN and CDR2 is SYDVKM in the germline V gene. Trimming removed 6 bases from V and 0 bases from J; junction bases left unmatched: 8.

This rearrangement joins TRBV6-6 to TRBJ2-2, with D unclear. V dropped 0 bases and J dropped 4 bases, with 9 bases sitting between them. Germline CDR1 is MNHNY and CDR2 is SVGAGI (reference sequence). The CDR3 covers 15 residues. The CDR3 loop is CASSYSGQRTGELFF. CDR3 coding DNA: TGTGCCAGCAGTTACTCAGGCCAGCGCACCGGGGAGCTGTTTTTT.

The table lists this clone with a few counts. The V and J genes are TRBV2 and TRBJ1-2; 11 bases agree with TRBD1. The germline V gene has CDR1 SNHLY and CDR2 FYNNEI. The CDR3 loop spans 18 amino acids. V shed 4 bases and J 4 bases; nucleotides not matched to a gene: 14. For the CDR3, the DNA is TGTGCCAGCAGTGTCGGCCGGGACAGGGGGAGCCGAAGCTATGGCTACACCTTC. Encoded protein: CASSVGRDRGSRSYGYTF.

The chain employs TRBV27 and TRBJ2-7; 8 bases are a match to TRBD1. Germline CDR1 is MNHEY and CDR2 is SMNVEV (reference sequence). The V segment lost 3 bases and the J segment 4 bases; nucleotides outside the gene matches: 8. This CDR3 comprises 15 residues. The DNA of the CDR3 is TGTGCCAGCAGTTTCAGATCGGGACAGGCATACGAGCAGTACGTC. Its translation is CASSFRSGQAYEQYV.

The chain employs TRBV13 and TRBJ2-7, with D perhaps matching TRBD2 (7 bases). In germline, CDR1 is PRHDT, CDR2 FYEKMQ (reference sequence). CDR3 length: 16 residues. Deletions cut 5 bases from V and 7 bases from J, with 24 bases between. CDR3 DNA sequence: TGTGCCAGCAGCGCGTTAGGCGGGGGCGCGATGGGTGAGCAGTACTTC. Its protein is CASSALGGGAMGEQYF.

The CDR3 protein is CASSYSMTGRGQPQHF. DNA of the CDR3: TGTGCCAGCAGTTACTCGATGACAGGGCGCGGTCAGCCCCAGCATTTT. The chain combines TRBV6-6 with TRBJ1-5; TRBD1 matches at 7 bases. The CDR3 covers 16 residues. Germline CDR1 MNHNY, CDR2 SVGAGI (reference sequence). V shed 0 bases, J shed 6 bases, and the junction held 8 bases outside the gene matches.

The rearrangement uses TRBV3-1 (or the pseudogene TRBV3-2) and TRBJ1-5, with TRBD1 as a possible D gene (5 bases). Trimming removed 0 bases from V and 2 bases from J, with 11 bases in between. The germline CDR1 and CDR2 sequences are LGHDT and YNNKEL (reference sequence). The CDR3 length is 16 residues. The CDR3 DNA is TGTGCCAGCAGCCAAGATAGGGGCGGCGGCAATCAGCCCCAGCATTTT. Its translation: CASSQDRGGGNQPQHF.

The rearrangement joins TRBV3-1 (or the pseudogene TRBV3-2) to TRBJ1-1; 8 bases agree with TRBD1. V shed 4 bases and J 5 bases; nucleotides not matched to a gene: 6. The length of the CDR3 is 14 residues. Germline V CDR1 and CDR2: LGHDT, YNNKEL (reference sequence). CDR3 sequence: CASSRKTGGTEAFF. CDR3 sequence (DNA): TGTGCCAGCAGCCGAAAAACAGGGGGGACTGAAGCTTTCTTT.

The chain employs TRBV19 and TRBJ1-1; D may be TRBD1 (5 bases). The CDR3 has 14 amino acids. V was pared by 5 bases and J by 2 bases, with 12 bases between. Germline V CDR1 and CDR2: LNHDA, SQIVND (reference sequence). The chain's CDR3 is CASSSQDSNTEAFF. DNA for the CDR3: TGTGCCAGTAGTTCTCAAGACAGTAACACTGAAGCTTTCTTT.

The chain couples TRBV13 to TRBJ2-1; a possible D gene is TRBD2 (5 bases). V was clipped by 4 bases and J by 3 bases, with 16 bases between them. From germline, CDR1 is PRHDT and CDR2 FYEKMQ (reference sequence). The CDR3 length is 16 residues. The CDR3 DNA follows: TGTGCCAGCAGCTCAAGGAGGCTAGGTCTCTACAATGAGCAGTTCTTC. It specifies CASSSRRLGLYNEQFF.

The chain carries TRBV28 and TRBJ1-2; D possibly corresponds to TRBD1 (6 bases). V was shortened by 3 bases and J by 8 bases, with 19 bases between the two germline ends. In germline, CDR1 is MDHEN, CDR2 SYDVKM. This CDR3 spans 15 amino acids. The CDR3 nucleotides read TGTGCCAGCAGTTTCCTCCCTCCCTCAGGGGAGGGCTACACCTTC. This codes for CASSFLPPSGEGYTF.

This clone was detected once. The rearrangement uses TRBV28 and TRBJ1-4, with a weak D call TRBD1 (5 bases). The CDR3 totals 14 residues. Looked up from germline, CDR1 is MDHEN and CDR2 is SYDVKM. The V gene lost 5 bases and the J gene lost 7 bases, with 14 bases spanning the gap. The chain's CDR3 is CASSPDGGGEKLFF. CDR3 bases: TGTGCCAGCAGTCCCGATGGGGGAGGTGAAAAACTGTTTTTT.

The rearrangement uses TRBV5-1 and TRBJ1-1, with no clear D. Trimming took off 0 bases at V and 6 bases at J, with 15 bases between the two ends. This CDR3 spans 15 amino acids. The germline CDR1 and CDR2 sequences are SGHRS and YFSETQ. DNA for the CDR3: TGCGCCAGCAGCTTGGTCGCGGAGGTCAACGCTGAAGCTTTCTTT. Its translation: CASSLVAEVNAEAFF.